This T cell receptor (beta chain) was retrieved from a study of T cells after yellow fever vaccination. Study-wide context: It was SMART-Seq v4 Ultra Low Input that prepared the fractions with low cell numbers. Findings of the study overall: A faster peak, day 5 versus 15, was reached by the weaker secondary response. Among primary-vaccination clones, most reappeared after the booster, at 95% to 96% for CD4 and 88% for CD8.

The germline V gene has CDR1 SGDLS and CDR2 YYNGEE. This CDR3 spans 15 amino acids. Deletions cut 1 base from V and 5 bases from J, with 10 bases between. This clonotype has more than one count but fewer than ten. The antigen remains undetermined. 5'RACE template switching added a universal primer site and UMIs to TCR cDNA. Each CDR3 protein gets one entry after TCRdb re-called the 5' RACE reads with MiXCR. Of around 550,000 distinct CDR3 sequences detected, around 21% appear once; the ten largest clones hold over 11%. This receptor was identified in a man aged 25-40 years who received the YFV17D yellow fever vaccine. The specimen comprised PBMCs, sampled 15 days after the yellow fever booster vaccination. This chain uses TRBV9 with TRBJ1-6; D remains unclear. This CDR3 reads CASSVRPADNSPLHF. CDR3 DNA sequence: TGTGCCAGCAGCGTACGGCCAGCTGATAATTCACCCCTCCACTTT.